This TCR beta chain was obtained from a study of human T cells and chemical hapten exposure. Study at large: Variation in per-sample TCR yields came mainly from small pooled library volume differences. Study observations and caveats: No change in TCRs above 1 in 1000 frequency was produced by DPC sensitization. PT1 expanded TCR counts and patch test score were linked, and their correlation was positive.

This clonotype came up a few times. Its target is unknown. Time point here: pre-sensitization, week 0. The treatment was: therapeutic diphenylcyclopropenone sensitization with weekly scalp DPC. TCRdb re-called the RACE reads through MiXCR, storing one row per CDR3 protein. The table has some 59,000 distinct CDR3 sequences, approximately 10% seen once. Germline V gene data show CDR1 as SGHTA and CDR2 as FQGNSA. V lost 8 bases and J lost 1; bases outside the gene matches: 5. CDR3 length: 14 residues. The gene calls are TRBV7-2 and TRBJ2-3, with TRBD1 matching 8 bases. Specimen: whole blood, collected in connection with sensitization to the hapten diphenylcyclopropenone (DPC). This TCR was sampled from a woman in her forties with alopecia areata. Some clones in this sample may be carry-over from other donors' samples. The CDR3 here is CASGRGQGTDTQYF. Written as DNA, the CDR3 is TGTGCCAGCGGGCGGGGACAGGGCACAGATACGCAGTATTTT.